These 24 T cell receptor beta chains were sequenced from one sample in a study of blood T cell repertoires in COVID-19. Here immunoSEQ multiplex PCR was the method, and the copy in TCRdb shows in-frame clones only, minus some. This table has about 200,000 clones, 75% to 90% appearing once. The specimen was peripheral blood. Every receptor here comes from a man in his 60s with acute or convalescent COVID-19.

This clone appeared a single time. CDR3 region: CASSFQRESDTQYF. DNA for the CDR3: TGTGCCAGCAGCTTTCAGCGGGAGTCAGATACGCAGTATTTT. The chain joins TRBV5-5 to TRBJ2-3, with 8 bases that match TRBD2. J was trimmed by 4 bases and V by 2 bases; bases with no gene match: 3. Germline V lookup: CDR1 SGHKS, CDR2 YYEKEE (reference sequence). CDR3 length: 14 amino acids.

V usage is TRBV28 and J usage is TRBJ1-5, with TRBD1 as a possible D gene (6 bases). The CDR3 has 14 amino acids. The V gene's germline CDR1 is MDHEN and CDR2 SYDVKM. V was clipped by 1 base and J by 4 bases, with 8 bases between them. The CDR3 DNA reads TGTGCCAGCAGTTTATTACAGGGTAATCAGCCCCAGCATTTT. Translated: CASSLLQGNQPQHF.

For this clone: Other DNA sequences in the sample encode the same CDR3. This chain's CDR3 is CASSERGDTGELFF. In nucleotides, the CDR3 is TGTGCCAGCAGTGAAAGGGGCGACACCGGGGAGCTGTTTTTT. The chain has TRBV6-1 and TRBJ2-2; tentatively, D is TRBD1 (5 bases). The V gene's germline CDR1 is MNHNS and CDR2 SASEGT. With 2 bases removed from V and 3 bases from J, the gap between germline ends came to 7 bases. This CDR3 has 14 residues.

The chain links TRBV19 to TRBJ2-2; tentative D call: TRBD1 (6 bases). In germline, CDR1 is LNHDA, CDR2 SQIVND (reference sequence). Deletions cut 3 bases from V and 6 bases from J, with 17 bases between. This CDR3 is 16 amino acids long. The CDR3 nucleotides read TGTGCCAGTAGTATTCAGACAGGTGTGTTCGCCGGGGAGCTGTTTTTT. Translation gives CASSIQTGVFAGELFF. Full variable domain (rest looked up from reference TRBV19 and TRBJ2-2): DGGITQSPKYLFRKEGQNVTLSCEQNLNHDAMYWYRQDPGQGLRLIYYSQIVNDFQKGDIAEGYSVSREKKESFPLTVTSAQKNPTAFYLCASSIQTGVFAGELFFGEGSRLTVL.

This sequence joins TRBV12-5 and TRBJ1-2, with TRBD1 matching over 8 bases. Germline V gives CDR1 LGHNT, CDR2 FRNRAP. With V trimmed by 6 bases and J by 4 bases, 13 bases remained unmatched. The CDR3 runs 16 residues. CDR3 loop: CASGTTGTGLVYGYTF. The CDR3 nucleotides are TGTGCTAGTGGGACCACCGGGACAGGTTTGGTCTATGGCTACACCTTC.

CDR3 loop: CASSYSWTASTDTQYF. Written as DNA, the CDR3 is TGTGCCAGCAGTTACTCTTGGACAGCCAGCACAGATACGCAGTATTTT. The J gene is TRBJ2-3, the V gene TRBV6-5; a possible D gene is TRBD1 (6 bases). Germline loops: CDR1 MNHEY, CDR2 SVGAGI. The CDR3 is 16 residues long. Trimming removed 0 bases from V and 0 bases from J, with 10 bases in between.

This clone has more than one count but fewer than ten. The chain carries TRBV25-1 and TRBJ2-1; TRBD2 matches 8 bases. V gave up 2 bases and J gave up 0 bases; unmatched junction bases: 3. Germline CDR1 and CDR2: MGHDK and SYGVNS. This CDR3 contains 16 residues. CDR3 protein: CASSELAGSSYNEQFF. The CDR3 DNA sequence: TGTGCCAGCAGTGAACTAGCGGGTAGCTCCTACAATGAGCAGTTCTTC.

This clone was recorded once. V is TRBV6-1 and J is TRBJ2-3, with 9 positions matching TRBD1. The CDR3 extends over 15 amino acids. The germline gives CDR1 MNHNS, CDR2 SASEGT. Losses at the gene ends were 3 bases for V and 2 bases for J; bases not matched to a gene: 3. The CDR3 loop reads CASSEDRGSTDTQYF. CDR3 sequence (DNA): TGTGCCAGCAGTGAGGACAGGGGCTCCACAGATACGCAGTATTTT.

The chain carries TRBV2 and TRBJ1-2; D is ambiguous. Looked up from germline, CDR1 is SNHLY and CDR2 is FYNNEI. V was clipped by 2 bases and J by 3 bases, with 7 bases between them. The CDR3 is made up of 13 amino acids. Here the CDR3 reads CASSERSYYGYTF. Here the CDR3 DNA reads TGTGCCAGCAGTGAAAGGAGCTACTATGGCTACACCTTC.

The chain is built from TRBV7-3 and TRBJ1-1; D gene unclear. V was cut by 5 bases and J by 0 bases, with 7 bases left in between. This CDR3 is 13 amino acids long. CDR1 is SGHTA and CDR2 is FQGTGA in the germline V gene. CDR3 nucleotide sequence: TGTGCCAGCAGCCTGCGGATGAACACTGAAGCTTTCTTT. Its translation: CASSLRMNTEAFF. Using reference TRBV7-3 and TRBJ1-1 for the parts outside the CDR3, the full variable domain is GAGVSQTPSNKVTEKGKYVELRCDPISGHTALYWYRQSLGQGPEFLIYFQGTGAADDSGLPNDRFFAVRPEGSVSTLKIQRTERGDSAVYLCASSLRMNTEAFFGQGTRLTVV.

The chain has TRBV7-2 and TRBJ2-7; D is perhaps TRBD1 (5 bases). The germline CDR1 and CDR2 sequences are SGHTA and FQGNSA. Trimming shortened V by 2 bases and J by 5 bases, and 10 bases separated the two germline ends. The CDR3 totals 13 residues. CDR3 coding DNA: TGTGCCAGCAGCTTACCAGGGTCCCACGAGCAGTACTTC. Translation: CASSLPGSHEQYF.

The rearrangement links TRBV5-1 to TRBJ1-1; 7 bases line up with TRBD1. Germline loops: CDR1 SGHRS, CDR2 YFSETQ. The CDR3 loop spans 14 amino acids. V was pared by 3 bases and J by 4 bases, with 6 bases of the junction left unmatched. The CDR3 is CASSSGQQSTEAFF. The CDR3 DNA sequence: TGCGCCAGCAGCTCGGGACAGCAATCCACTGAAGCTTTCTTT.

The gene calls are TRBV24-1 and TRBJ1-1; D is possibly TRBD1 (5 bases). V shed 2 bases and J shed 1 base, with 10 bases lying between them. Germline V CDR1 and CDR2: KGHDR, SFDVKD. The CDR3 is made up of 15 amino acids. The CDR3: CATSDSRTSNTEAFF. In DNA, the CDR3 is TGTGCCACCAGTGATTCGAGGACATCGAACACTGAAGCTTTCTTT.

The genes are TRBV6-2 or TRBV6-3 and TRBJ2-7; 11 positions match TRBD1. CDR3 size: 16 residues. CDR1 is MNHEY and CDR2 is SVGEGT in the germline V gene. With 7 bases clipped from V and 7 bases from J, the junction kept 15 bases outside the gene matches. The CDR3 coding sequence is TGTGCCAGCATCCCGAAGTTCGGACAGGGGGCGCCTGAGCAGTACTTC. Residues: CASIPKFGQGAPEQYF.

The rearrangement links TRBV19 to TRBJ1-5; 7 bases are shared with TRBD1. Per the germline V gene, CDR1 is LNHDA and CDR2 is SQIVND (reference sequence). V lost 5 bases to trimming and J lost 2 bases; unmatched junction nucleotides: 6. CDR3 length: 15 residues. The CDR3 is CASSSHRGGNQPQHF. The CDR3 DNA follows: TGTGCCAGTAGTTCTCACAGGGGTGGCAATCAGCCCCAGCATTTT.

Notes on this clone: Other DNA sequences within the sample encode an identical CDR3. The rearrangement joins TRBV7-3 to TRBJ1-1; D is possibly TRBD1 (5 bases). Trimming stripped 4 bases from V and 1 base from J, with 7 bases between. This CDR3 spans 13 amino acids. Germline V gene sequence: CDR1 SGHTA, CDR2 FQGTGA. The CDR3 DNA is TGTGCCAGCAGCTCCGACAGGAACACTGAAGCTTTCTTT. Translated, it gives CASSSDRNTEAFF.

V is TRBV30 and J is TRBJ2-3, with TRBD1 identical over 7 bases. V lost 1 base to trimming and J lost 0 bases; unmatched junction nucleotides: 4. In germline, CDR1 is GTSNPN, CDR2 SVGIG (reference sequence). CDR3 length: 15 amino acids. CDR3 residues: CAWSGQGSSTDTQYF. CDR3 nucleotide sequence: TGTGCCTGGAGTGGACAGGGCTCTAGCACAGATACGCAGTATTTT. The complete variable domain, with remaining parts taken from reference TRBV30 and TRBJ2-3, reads SQTIHQWPATLVQPVGSPLSLECTVEGTSNPNLYWYRQAAGRGLQLLFYSVGIGQISSEVPQNLSASRPQDRQFILSSKKLLLSDSGFYLCAWSGQGSSTDTQYFGPGTRLTVL.

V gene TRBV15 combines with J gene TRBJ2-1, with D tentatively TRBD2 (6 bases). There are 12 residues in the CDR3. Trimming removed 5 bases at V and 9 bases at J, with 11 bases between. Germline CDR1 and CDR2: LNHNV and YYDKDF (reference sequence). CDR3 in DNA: TGTGCCACCAGCGGCCCCGGGGGTGAGCAGTTCTTC. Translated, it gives CATSGPGGEQFF.

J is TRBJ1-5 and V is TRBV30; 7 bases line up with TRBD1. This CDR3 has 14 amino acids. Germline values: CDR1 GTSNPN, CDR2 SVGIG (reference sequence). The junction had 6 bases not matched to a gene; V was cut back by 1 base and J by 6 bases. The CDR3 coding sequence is TGTGCCTGGAGTGAGGGGCAGGGGGGTCAGCCCCAGCATTTT. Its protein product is CAWSEGQGGQPQHF.

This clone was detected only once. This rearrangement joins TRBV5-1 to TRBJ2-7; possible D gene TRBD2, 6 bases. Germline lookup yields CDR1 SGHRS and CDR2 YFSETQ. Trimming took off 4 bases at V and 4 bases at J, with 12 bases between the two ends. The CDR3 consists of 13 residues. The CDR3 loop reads CASSRDGGYEQYF. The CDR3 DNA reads TGCGCCAGCAGCCGGGACGGGGGATACGAGCAGTACTTC. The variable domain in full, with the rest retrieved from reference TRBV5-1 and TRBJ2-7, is KAGVTQTPRYLIKTRGQQVTLSCSPISGHRSVSWYQQTPGQGLQFLFEYFSETQRNKGNFPGRFSGRQFSNSRSEMNVSTLELGDSALYLCASSRDGGYEQYFGPGTRLTVT.

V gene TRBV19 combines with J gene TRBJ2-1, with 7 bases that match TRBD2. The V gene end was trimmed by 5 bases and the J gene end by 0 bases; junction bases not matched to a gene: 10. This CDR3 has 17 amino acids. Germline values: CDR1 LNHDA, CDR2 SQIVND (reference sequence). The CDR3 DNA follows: TGTGCCAGTAGTGTCCCGACTAGCTGGAGCTCCTACAATGAGCAGTTCTTC. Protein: CASSVPTSWSSYNEQFF.

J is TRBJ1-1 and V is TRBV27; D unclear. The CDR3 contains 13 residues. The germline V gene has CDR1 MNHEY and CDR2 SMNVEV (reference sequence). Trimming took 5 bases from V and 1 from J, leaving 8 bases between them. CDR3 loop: CASSIGPNTEAFF. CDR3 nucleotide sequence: TGTGCCAGCAGTATTGGGCCGAACACTGAAGCTTTCTTT.

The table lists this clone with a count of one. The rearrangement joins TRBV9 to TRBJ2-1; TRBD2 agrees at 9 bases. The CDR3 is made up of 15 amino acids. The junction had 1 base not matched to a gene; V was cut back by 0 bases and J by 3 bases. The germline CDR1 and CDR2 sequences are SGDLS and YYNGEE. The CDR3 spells CASSVGRGGYNEQFF. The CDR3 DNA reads TGTGCCAGCAGCGTAGGGCGGGGGGGCTACAATGAGCAGTTCTTC. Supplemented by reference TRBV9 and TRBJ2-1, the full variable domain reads DSGVTQTPKHLITATGQRVTLRCSPRSGDLSVYWYQQSLDQGLQFLIQYYNGEERAKGNILERFSAQQFPDLHSELNLSSLELGDSALYFCASSVGRGGYNEQFFGPGTRLTVL.

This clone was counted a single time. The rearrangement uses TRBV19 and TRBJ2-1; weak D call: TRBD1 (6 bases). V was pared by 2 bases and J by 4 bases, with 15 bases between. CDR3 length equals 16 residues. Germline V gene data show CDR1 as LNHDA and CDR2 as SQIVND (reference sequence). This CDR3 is CASSIHPRGVYNEQFF. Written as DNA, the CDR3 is TGTGCCAGTAGTATACACCCCAGGGGTGTTTACAATGAGCAGTTCTTC.